The source of this T cell receptor (beta chain) is a study of cytomegalovirus exposure and HLA in healthy donors. Per the germline V gene, CDR1 is SGHRS and CDR2 is YFSETQ. Unmatched junction bases numbered 11, after V lost 4 bases and J lost 8 bases. The CDR3 has 15 amino acids. This clone appeared a single time. What it binds is unknown. The PCR ran on 60 Vbeta and 13 Jbeta primers. Sequenced by immunoSEQ multiplex PCR; TCRdb stores in-frame clones only, minus some. The table lists about 160,000 clones, 75% of them singletons, with 2.5% to 3.5% in the top ten. Study observations and caveats: CMV antigen specificity of three CMV-associated chains was confirmed in vitro. An analysis that came later showed most CMV-associated TCR beta chains appearing HLA-restricted.

V is TRBV5-1 and J is TRBJ1-4; 7 bases align to TRBD1. Sequencing was carried out using PBMCs. This sequence originates from a woman between 50 and 59 years old in good health and CMV-seropositive. The DNA for the CDR3 is TGCGCCAGCAGCCCGGCACAGGGGTTACGAGAAAAACTGTTTTTT. Protein: CASSPAQGLREKLFF.